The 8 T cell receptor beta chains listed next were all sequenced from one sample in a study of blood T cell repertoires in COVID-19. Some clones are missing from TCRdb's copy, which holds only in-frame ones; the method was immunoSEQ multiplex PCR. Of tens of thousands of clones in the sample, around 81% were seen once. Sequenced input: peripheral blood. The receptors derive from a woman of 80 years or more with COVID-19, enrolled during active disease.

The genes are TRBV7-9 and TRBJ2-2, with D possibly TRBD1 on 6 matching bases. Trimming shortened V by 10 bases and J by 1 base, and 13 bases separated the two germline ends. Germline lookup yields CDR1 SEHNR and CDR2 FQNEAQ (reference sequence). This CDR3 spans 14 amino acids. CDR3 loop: CANQDRLNTGELFF. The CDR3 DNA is TGTGCCAACCAGGACAGATTGAACACCGGGGAGCTGTTTTTT.

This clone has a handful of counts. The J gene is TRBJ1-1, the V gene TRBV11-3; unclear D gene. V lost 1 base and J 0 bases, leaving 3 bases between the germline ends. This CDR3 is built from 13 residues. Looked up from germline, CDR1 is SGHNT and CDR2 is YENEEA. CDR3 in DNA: TGTGCCAGCAGCTTAGGCGTGAACACTGAAGCTTTCTTT. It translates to CASSLGVNTEAFF.

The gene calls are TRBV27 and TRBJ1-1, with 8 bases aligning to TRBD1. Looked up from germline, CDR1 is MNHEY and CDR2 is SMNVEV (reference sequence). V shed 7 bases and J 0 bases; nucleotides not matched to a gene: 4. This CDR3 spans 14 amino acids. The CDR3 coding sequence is TGTGCCAGCACTCGGACAGGGATGAACACTGAAGCTTTCTTT. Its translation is CASTRTGMNTEAFF.

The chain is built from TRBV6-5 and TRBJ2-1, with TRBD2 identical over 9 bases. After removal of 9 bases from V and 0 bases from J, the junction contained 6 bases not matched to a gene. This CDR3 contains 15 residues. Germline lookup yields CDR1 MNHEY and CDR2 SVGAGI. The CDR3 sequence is CASRLAANSYNEQFF. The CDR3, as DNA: TGTGCCAGTAGACTAGCGGCCAACTCCTACAATGAGCAGTTCTTC.

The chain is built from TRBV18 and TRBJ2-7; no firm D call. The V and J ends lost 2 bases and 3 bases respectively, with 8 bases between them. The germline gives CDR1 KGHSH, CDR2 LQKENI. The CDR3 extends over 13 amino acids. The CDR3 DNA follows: TGTGCCAGCTCACCATTTGCCGGCTACGAGCAGTACTTC. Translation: CASSPFAGYEQYF.

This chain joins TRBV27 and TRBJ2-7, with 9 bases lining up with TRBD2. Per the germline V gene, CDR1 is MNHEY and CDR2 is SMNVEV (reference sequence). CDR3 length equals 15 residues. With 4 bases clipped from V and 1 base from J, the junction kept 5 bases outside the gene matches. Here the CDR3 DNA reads TGTGCCAGCAGTTCGGGTCTAGCGGGATCCTACGAGCAGTACTTC. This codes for CASSSGLAGSYEQYF.

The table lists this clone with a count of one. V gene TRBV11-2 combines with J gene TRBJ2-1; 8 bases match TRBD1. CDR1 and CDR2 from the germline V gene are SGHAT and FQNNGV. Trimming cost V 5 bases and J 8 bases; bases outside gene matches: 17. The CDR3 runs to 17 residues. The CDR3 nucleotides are TGTGCCAGCAGCCCAAGCCCAGGGGGCAGAGGGTTGTATGAGCAGTTCTTC. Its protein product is CASSPSPGGRGLYEQFF.

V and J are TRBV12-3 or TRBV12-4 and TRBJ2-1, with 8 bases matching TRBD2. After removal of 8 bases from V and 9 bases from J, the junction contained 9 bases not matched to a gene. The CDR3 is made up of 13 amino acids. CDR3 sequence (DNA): TGTGCCAGCGGGGCGCGGGAGGAGGCTGAGCAGTTCTTC. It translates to CASGAREEAEQFF.